The rows below give T cell receptor beta chains drawn from one sample of a study of T-cell memory formation after mild COVID-19. One entry per CDR3 protein, called by TCRdb with MiXCR from the 5' RACE reads. The sample lists some 300,000 distinct CDR3 sequences; 19% were seen once. The sequenced sample consisted of PBMCs or a T cell subset sorted from them (not recorded which). Receptors were obtained from a man younger than 35 who had mild COVID-19 (a few samples of this study predate the infection). Cell type and time point are not known. CDR3s include the opening cysteine and the closing phenylalanine or tryptophan.

j_gene,len,v_gene,CDR3aa
TRBJ1-5,14,TRBV7-2,CASSADSGYQPQHF
TRBJ2-5,15,TRBV7-2,CASSLMAGERETQYF
TRBJ2-3,13,TRBV5-1,CASSVDSGDTQYF
TRBJ2-5,16,TRBV4-1,CASSQRQGAYQETQYF
TRBJ2-3,14,TRBV7-9,CASTVRAGTDTQYF
TRBJ1-5,15,TRBV5-6,CASSSGGFGNQPQHF
TRBJ1-5,14,TRBV6-1,CASSEAPRDQPQHF
TRBJ1-1,12,TRBV6-5,CASGPGGTEAFF
TRBJ2-1,17,TRBV2,CASSSAGTGYLYNEQFF
TRBJ2-1,14,TRBV29-1,CSVVSGDQYNEQFF
TRBJ1-4,13,TRBV20-1,CSAVDRRNEKLFF
TRBJ1-2,16,TRBV5-6,CASSLAPDRAPNGYTF
TRBJ2-1,15,TRBV6-6,CASSRQGESYNEQFF
TRBJ2-7,13,TRBV5-1,CASSLDEAYEQYF
TRBJ1-1,16,TRBV7-9,CASSPSGTQHGDGAFF
TRBJ1-2,14,TRBV5-6,CASSPTGNYYGYTF
TRBJ2-3,15,TRBV4-1,CASSRVAGGTDTQYF
TRBJ1-4,14,TRBV18,CASSPTATNEKLFF
TRBJ1-5,14,TRBV7-2,CASSFGDYNQPQHF